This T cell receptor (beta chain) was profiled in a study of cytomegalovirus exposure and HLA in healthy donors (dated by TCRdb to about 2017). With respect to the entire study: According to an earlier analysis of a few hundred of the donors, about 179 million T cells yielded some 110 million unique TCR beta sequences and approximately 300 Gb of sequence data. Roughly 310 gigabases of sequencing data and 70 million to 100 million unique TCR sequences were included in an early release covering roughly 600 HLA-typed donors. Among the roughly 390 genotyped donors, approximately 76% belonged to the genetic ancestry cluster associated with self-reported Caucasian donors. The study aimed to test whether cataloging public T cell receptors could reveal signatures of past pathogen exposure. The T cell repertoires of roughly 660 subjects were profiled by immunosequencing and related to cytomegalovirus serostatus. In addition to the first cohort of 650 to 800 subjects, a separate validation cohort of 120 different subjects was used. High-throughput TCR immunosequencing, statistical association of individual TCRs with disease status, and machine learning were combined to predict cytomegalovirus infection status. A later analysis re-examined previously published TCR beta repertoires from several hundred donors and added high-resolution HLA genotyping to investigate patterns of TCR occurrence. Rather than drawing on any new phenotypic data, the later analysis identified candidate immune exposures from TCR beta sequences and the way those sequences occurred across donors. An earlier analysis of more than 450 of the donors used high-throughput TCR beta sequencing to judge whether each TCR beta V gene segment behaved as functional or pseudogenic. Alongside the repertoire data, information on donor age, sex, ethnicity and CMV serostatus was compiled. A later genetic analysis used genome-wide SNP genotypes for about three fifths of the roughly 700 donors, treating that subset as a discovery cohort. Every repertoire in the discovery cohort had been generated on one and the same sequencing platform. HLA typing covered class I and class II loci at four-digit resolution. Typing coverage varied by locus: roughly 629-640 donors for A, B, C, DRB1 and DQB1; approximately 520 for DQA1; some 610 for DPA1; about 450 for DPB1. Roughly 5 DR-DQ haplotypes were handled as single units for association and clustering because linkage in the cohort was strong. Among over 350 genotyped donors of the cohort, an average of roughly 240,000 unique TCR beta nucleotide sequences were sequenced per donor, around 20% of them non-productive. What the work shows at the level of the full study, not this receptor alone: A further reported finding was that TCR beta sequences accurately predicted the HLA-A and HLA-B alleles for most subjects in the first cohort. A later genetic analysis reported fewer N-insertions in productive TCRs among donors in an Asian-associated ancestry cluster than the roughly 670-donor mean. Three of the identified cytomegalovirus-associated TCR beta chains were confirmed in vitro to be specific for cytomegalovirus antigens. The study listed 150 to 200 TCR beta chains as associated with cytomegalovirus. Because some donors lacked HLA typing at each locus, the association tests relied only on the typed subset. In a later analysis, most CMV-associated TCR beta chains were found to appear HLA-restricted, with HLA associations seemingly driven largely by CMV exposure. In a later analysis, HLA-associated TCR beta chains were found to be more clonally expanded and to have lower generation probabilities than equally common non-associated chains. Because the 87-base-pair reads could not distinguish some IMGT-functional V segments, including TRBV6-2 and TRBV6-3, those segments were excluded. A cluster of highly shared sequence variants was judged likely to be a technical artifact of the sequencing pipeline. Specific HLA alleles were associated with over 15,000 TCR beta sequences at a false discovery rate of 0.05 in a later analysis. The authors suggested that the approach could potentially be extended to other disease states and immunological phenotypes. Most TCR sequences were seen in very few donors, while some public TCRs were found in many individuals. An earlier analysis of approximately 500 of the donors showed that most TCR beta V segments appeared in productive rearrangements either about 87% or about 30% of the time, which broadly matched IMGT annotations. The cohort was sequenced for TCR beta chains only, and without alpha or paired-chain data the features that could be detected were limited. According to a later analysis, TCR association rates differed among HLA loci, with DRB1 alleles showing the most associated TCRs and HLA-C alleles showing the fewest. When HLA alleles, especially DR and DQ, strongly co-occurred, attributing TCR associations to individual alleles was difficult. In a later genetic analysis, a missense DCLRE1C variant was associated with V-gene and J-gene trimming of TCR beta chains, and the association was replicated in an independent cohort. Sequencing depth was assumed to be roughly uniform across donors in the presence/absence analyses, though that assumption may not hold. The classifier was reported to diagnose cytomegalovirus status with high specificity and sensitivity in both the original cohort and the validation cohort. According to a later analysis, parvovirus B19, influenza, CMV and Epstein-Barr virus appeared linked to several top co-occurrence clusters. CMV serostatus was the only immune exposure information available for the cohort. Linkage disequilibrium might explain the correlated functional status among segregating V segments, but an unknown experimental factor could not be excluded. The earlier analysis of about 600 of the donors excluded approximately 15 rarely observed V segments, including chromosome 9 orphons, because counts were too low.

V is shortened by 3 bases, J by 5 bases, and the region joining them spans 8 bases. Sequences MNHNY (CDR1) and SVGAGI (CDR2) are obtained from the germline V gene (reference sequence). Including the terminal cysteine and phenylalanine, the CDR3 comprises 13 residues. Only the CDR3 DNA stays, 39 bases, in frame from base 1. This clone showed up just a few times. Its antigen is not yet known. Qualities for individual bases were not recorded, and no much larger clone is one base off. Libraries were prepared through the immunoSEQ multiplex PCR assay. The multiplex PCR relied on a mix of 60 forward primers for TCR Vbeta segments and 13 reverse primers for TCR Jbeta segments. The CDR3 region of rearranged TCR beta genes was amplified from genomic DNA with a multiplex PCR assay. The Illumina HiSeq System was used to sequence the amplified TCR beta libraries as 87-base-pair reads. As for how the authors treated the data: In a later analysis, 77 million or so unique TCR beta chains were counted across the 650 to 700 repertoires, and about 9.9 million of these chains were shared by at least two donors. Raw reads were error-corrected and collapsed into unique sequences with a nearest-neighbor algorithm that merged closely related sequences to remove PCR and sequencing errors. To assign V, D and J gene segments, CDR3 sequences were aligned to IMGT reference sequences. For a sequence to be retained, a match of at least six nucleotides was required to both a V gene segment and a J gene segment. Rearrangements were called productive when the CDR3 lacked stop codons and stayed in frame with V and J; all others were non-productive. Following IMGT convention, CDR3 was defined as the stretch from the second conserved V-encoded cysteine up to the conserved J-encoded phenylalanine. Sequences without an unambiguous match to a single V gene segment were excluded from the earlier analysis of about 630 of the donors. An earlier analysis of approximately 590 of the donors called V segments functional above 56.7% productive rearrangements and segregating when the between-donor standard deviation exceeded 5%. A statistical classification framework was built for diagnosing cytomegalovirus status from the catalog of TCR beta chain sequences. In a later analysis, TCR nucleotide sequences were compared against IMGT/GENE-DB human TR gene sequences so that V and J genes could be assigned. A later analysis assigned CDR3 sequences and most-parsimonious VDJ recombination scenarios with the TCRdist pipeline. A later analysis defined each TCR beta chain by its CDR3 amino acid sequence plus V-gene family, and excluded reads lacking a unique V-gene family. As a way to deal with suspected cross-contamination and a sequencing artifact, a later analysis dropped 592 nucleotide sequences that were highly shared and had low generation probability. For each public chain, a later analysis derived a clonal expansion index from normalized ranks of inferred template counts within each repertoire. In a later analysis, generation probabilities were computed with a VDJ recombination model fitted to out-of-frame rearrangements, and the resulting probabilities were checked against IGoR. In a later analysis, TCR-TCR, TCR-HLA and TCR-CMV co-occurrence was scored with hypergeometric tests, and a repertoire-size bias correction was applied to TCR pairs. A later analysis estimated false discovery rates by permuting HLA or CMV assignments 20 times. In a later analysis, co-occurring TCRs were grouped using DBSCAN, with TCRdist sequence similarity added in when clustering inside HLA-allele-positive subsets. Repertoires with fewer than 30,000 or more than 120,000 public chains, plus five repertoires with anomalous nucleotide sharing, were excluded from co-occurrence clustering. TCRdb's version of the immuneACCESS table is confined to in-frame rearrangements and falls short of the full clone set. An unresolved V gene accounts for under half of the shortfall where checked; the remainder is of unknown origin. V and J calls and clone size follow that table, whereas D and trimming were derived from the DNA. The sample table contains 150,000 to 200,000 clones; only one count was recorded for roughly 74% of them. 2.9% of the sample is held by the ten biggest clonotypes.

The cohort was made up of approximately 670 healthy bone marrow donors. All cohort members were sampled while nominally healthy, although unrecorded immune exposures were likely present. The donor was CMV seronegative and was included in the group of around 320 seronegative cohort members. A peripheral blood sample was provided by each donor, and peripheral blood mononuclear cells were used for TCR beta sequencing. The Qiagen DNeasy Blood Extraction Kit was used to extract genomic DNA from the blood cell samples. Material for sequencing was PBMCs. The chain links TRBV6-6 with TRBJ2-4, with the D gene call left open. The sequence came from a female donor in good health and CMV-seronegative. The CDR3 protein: CASSYTDENIQYF. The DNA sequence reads TGTGCCAGCAGTTATACAGACGAAAACATTCAGTACTTC.